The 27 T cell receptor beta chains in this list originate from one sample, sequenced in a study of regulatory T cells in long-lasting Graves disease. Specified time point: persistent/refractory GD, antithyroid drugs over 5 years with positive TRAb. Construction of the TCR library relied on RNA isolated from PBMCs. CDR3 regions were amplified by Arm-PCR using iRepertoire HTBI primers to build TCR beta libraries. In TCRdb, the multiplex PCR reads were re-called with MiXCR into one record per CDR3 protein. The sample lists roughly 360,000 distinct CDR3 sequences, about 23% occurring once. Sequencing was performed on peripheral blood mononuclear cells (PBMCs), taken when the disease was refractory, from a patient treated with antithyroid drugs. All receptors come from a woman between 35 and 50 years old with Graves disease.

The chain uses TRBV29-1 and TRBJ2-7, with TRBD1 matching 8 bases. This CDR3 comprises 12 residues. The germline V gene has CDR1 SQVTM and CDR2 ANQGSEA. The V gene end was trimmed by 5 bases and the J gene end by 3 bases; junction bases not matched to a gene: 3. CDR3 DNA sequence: TGCAGCGTTAGGACAGGGAGCTACGAGCAGTACTTC. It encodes CSVRTGSYEQYF.

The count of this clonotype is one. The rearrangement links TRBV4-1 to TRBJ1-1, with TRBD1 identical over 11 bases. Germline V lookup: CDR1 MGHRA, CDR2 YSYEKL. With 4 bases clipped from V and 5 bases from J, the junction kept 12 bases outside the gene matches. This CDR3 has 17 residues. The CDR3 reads CASSPLSRDRGVTEAFF. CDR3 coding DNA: TGCGCCAGCAGCCCTTTGTCCCGGGACAGGGGGGTTACTGAAGCTTTCTTT.

CDR3 nucleotides: TGTGCCAGCAGCCAAGGAGTGATCGCTAGCCATCGGGAGACCCAGTACTTC. This gives the protein CASSQGVIASHRETQYF. The chain couples TRBV3-1 to TRBJ2-5, with D perhaps TRBD2 (5 bases). The length of the CDR3 is 17 residues. Germline V CDR1 and CDR2: LGHDT, YNNKEL (reference sequence). V was pared by 1 base and J by 5 bases, with 20 bases between.

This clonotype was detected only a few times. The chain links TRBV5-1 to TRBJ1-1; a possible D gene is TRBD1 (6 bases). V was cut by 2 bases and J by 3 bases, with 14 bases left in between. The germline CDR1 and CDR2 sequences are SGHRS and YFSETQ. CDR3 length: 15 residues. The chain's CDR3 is CASSFRGPGDTEAFF. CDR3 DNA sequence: TGCGCCAGCAGCTTCCGGGGGCCCGGGGACACTGAAGCTTTCTTT.

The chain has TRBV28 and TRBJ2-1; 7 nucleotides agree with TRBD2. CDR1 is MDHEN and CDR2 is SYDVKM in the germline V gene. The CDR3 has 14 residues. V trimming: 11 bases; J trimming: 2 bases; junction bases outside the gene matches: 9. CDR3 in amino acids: CAVSGLAAYNEQFF. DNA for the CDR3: TGTGCCGTCAGCGGGCTAGCGGCCTACAATGAGCAGTTCTTC.

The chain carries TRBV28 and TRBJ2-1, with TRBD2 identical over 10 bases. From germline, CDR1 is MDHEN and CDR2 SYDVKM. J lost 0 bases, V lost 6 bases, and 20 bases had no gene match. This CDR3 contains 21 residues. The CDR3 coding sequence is TGTGCCAGCAGACCTACCGGGACTAGCGCTCGACACCTGTACTCCTACAATGAGCAGTTCTTC. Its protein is CASRPTGTSARHLYSYNEQFF.

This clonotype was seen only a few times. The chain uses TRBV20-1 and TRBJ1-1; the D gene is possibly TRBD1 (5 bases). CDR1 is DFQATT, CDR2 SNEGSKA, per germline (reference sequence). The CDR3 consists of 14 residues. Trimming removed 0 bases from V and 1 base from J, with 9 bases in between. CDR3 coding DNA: TGCAGTGCTAGAGAGGGACGGAAGAACACTGAAGCTTTCTTT. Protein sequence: CSAREGRKNTEAFF.

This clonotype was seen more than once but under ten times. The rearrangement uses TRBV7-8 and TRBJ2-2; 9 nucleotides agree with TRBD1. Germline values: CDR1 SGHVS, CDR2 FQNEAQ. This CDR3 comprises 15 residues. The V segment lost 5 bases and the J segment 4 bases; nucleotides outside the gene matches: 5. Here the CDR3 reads CASSAGTGSTGELFF. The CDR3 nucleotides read TGTGCCAGCAGCGCCGGGACAGGGAGCACCGGGGAGCTGTTTTTT.

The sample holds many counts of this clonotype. CDR3 in amino acids: CASSLEEITLTEAFF. CDR3 bases: TGTGCCAGCAGTTTAGAGGAGATCACCCTCACTGAAGCTTTCTTT. The chain joins TRBV28 to TRBJ1-1; no reliable D call. Looked up from germline, CDR1 is MDHEN and CDR2 is SYDVKM. Trimming removed 2 bases at V and 4 bases at J, with 14 bases between. CDR3 length: 15 residues.

CDR3 DNA sequence: TGTGCCAGCAGATTACAGGGCGGGAAACTGTTTTTT. Amino acids: CASRLQGGKLFF. The V call is TRBV6-1, the J call TRBJ1-4; D might be TRBD1 (6 bases). Germline V gene data show CDR1 as MNHNS and CDR2 as SASEGT. The CDR3 runs 12 residues. Deletions cut 6 bases from V and 11 bases from J, with 13 bases between.

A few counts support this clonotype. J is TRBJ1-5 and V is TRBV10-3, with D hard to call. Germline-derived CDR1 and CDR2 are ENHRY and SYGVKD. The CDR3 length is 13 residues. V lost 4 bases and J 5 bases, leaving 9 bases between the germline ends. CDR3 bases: TGTGCCATCAGTGCCAGTATGGATCAGCCCCAGCATTTT. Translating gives CAISASMDQPQHF.

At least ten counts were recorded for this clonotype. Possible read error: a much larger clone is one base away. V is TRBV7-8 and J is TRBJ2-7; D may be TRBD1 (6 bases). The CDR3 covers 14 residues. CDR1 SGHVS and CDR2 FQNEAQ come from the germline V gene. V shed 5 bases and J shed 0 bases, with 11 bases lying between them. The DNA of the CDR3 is TGTGCCAGCAGCCCCCGGGACAACTCCTACGAGCAGTACTTC. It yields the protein CASSPRDNSYEQYF.

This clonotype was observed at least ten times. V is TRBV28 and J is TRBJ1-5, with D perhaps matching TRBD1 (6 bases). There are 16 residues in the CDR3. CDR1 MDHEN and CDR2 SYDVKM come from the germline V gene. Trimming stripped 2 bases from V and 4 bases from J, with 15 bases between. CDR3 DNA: TGTGCCAGCAGTTTACGTAAAGCCGGACAGAATCAGCCCCAGCATTTT. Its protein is CASSLRKAGQNQPQHF.

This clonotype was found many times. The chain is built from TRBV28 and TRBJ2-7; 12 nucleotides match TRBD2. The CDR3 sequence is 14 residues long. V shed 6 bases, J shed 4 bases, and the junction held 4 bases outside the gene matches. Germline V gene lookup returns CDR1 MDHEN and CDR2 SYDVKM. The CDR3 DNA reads TGTGCCAGCAGCGAGACTAGCGGGAGATACGAGCAGTACTTC. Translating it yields CASSETSGRYEQYF.

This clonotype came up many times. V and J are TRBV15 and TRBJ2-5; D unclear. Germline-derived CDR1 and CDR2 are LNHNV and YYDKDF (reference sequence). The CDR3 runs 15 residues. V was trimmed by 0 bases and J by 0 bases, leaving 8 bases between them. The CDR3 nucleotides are TGTGCCACCAGCAGAGATCGGGCAAACCAAGAGACCCAGTACTTC. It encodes CATSRDRANQETQYF.

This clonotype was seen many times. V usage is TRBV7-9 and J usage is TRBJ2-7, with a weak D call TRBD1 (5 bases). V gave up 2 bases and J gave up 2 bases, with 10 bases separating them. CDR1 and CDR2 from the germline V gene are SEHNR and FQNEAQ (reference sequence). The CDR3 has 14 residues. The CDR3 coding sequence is TGTGCCAGCAGCTTAACGGAGACAGCCTACGAGCAGTACTTC. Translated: CASSLTETAYEQYF.

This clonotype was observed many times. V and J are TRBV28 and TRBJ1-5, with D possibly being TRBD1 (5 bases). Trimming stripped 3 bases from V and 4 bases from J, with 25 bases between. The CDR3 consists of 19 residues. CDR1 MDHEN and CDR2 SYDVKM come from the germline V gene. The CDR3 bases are TGTGCCAGCAGTTTTCGGGCAGGGAAGGGGTGGCCTCCTAATCAGCCCCAGCATTTT. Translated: CASSFRAGKGWPPNQPQHF.

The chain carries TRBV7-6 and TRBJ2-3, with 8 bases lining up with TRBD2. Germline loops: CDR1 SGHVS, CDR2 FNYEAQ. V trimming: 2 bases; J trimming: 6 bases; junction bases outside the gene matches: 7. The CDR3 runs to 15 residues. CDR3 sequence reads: CASSLRGLGMDTQYF. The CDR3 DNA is TGTGCCAGCAGCTTACGGGGACTAGGCATGGATACGCAGTATTTT.

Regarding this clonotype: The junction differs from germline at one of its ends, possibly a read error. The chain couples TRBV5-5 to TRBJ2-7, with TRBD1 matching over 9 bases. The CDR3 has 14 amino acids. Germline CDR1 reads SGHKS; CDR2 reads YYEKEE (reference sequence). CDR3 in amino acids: CVSTKGTGYYEQYF. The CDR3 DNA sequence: TGTGTCAGCACCAAGGGGACAGGGTACTACGAGCAGTACTTC.

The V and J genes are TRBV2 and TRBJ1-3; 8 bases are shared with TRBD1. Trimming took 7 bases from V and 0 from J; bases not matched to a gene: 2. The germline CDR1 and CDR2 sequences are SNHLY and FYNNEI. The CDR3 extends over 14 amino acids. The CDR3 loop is CASIGTGSGNTIYF. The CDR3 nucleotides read TGTGCCAGCATTGGGACAGGCTCTGGAAACACCATATATTTT.

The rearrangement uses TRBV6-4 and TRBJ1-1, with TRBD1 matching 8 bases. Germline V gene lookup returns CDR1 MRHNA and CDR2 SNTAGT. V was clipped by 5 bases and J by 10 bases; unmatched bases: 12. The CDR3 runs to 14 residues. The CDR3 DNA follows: TGTGCCAGCAGTCCTCCAGCGCAGGGGGCGAGAGCTTTCTTT. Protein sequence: CASSPPAQGARAFF.

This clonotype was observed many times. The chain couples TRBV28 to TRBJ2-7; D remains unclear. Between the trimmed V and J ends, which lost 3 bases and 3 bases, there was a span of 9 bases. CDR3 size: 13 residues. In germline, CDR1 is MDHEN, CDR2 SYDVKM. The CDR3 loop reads CASSFISFYEQYF. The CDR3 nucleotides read TGTGCCAGCAGTTTCATCAGTTTCTACGAGCAGTACTTC.

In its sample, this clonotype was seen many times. The chain's CDR3 is CRLPSNTEAFF. The CDR3 DNA reads TGCAGGCTACCGTCGAACACTGAAGCTTTCTTT. V usage is TRBV20-1 and J usage is TRBJ1-1; the D is unclear. The CDR3 length is 11 residues. Germline V gives CDR1 DFQATT, CDR2 SNEGSKA (reference sequence).

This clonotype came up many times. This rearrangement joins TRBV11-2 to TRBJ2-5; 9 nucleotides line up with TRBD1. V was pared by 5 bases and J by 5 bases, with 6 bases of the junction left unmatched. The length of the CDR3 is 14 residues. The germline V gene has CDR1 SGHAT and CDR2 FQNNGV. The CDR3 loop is CASSLTGGVETQYF. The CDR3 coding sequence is TGTGCCAGCAGCCTAACAGGGGGCGTCGAGACCCAGTACTTC. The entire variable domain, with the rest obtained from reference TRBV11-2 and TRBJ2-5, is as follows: EAGVAQSPRYKIIEKRQSVAFWCNPISGHATLYWYQQILGQGPKLLIQFQNNGVVDDSQLPKDRFSAERLKGVDSTLKIQPAKLEDSAVYLCASSLTGGVETQYFGPGTRLLVL.

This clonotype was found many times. The CDR3 DNA sequence: TGTGCCAGCAGTAAAACTCGACAGGGGGTCGGTACGGACACTGAAGCTTTCTTT. It codes for CASSKTRQGVGTDTEAFF. The gene calls are TRBV28 and TRBJ1-1, with 9 positions matching TRBD1. Looked up from germline, CDR1 is MDHEN and CDR2 is SYDVKM. V lost 5 bases, J lost 3 bases, and 16 bases stayed unmatched. CDR3 size: 18 residues. The full variable domain, completed using reference TRBV28 and TRBJ1-1, is DVKVTQSSRYLVKRTGEKVFLECVQDMDHENMFWYRQDPGLGLRLIYFSYDVKMKEKGDIPEGYSVSREKKERFSLILESASTNQTSMYLCASSKTRQGVGTDTEAFFGQGTRLTVV.

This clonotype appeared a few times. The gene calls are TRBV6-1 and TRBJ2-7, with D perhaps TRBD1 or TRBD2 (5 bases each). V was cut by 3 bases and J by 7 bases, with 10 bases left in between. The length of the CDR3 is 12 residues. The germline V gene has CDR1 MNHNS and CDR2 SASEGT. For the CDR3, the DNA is TGTGCCAGCAGTGACGGGGCCTGGGAGCAGTACTTC. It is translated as CASSDGAWEQYF.

CDR3 residues: CSVQRLGEQYF. The CDR3 nucleotides are TGCAGCGTACAGCGGTTAGGCGAGCAGTACTTC. The chain links TRBV29-1 to TRBJ2-7; a weak D match, TRBD2 (5 bases). V gave up 6 bases and J gave up 6 bases, with 12 bases separating them. The CDR3 extends over 11 amino acids. Germline CDR1 SQVTM, CDR2 ANQGSEA.